Below, 16 T cell receptor beta chains from the same sample are listed, as sequenced in a study of response to subunit inactivated influenza vaccine. TCRdb re-derived calls from the RT-PCR reads in MiXCR, one entry per CDR3 protein. The repertoire has roughly 650,000 distinct CDR3 sequences, approximately 15% of them found once; the top ten carry roughly 7.2%. The input for sequencing was PBMCs from blood, taken 14 to 15 days before vaccination. These receptors originate from a man over 45 who received an inactivated influenza vaccine.

V is TRBV29-1 and J is TRBJ2-7; D is ambiguous. CDR1 is SQVTM and CDR2 is ANQGSEA in the germline V gene. The germline V and J ends were trimmed by 4 bases and 4 bases, with 11 bases remaining between them. This CDR3 contains 12 residues. CDR3: CSVAEGPYEQYF. The CDR3 coding sequence is TGCAGCGTTGCGGAAGGGCCGTACGAGCAGTACTTC.

This clonotype has more than one count but fewer than ten. The chain links TRBV7-9 to TRBJ2-2; D is ambiguous. Deletions cut 7 bases from V and 5 bases from J, with 14 bases between. Germline V gene lookup returns CDR1 SEHNR and CDR2 FQNEAQ (reference sequence). The length of the CDR3 is 14 residues. CDR3 in amino acids: CASNPMGATGELFF. The CDR3 DNA sequence: TGTGCCAGCAACCCCATGGGCGCAACCGGGGAGCTGTTTTTT.

This clonotype has more than one count but fewer than ten. The chain is built from TRBV5-1 and TRBJ2-7; no reliable D call. The CDR3 extends over 19 amino acids. From germline, CDR1 is SGHRS and CDR2 YFSETQ. Trimming removed 0 bases at V and 0 bases at J, with 22 bases between. The CDR3 DNA follows: TGCGCCAGCAGCTTGGTTCCCGCCAGGACCCTCGCCAGCTCCTACGAGCAGTACTTC. The encoded protein is CASSLVPARTLASSYEQYF.

The chain combines TRBV27 with TRBJ2-7, with TRBD2 matching 10 bases. This CDR3 is built from 18 residues. In germline, CDR1 is MNHEY, CDR2 SMNVEV (reference sequence). Trimming cost V 6 bases and J 3 bases; bases outside gene matches: 17. The CDR3 loop is CASSESLAGDGGIYEQYF. The CDR3 coding sequence is TGTGCCAGCAGCGAAAGCCTAGCGGGAGACGGGGGAATCTACGAGCAGTACTTC.

This clonotype was seen only a few times. The J gene is TRBJ1-6, the V gene TRBV5-6, with 7 bases lining up with TRBD1. The CDR3 is made up of 15 amino acids. V shed 0 bases, J shed 7 bases, and the junction held 4 bases outside the gene matches. Germline V lookup: CDR1 SGHDT, CDR2 YYEEEE. The CDR3 protein is CASSLAPGGNSPLHF. The CDR3 bases are TGTGCCAGCAGCTTGGCCCCAGGGGGGAATTCACCCCTCCACTTT.

The sample holds a few counts of this clonotype. The V gene is TRBV12-3 or TRBV12-4, the J gene TRBJ1-5; a weak D match, TRBD1 (6 bases). Trimming shortened V by 3 bases and J by 5 bases, and 11 bases separated the two germline ends. The CDR3 is made up of 14 amino acids. The chain's CDR3 is CASSFRGWDQPQHF. CDR3 nucleotide sequence: TGTGCCAGCAGTTTCAGGGGATGGGATCAGCCCCAGCATTTT.

There are a few counts of this clonotype. The chain is built from TRBV5-5 and TRBJ1-1; no definite D call. V lost 4 bases, J lost 1 base, and 8 bases lay in between. Germline lookup yields CDR1 SGHKS and CDR2 YYEKEE (reference sequence). The CDR3 covers 13 residues. The DNA for the CDR3 is TGTGCCAGCAGCGTACAGCGGAACACTGAAGCTTTCTTT. This sequence encodes CASSVQRNTEAFF. Full variable domain (remainder filled in from reference TRBV5-5 and TRBJ1-1): DAGVTQSPTHLIKTRGQQVTLRCSPISGHKSVSWYQQVLGQGPQFIFQYYEKEERGRGNFPDRFSARQFPNYSSELNVNALLLGDSALYLCASSVQRNTEAFFGQGTRLTVV.

The J gene is TRBJ2-1, the V gene TRBV4-3; 14 bases fit TRBD2. The length of the CDR3 is 16 residues. Germline lookup yields CDR1 LGHNA and CDR2 YSLEER. Unmatched junction bases numbered 2, after V lost 1 base and J lost 6 bases. The DNA of the CDR3 is TGCGCCAGCAGCCAAGGGGGACTAGCGGGAGTCAATGAGCAGTTCTTC. This sequence encodes CASSQGGLAGVNEQFF.

The chain carries TRBV28 and TRBJ2-1; 8 bases map to TRBD2. Germline lookup yields CDR1 MDHEN and CDR2 SYDVKM. The length of the CDR3 is 17 residues. Unmatched junction bases numbered 11, after V lost 7 bases and J lost 0 bases. CDR3 sequence: CASTSPGGGSSYNEQFF. The CDR3 region has the DNA TGTGCCAGCACCTCCCCCGGCGGGGGGAGCTCCTACAATGAGCAGTTCTTC.

The chain combines TRBV20-1 with TRBJ2-7; possibly TRBD1 or TRBD2 for D (6 bases each). V lost 5 bases to trimming and J lost 3 bases, with 8 bases between them. The germline CDR1 and CDR2 sequences are DFQATT and SNEGSKA (reference sequence). The CDR3 is 11 amino acids. As DNA, the CDR3 is TGCAGTGCTGGAGGGGGCTACGAGCAGTACTTC. Amino acid sequence: CSAGGGYEQYF.

This clonotype was seen ten or more times. The rearrangement joins TRBV24-1 to TRBJ2-1; 11 bases agree with TRBD2. This CDR3 has 15 residues. The germline gives CDR1 KGHDR, CDR2 SFDVKD. After removal of 7 bases from V and 4 bases from J, the junction contained 5 bases not matched to a gene. The CDR3 sequence is CATSRLAGGYNEQFF. The CDR3, as DNA: TGTGCCACCAGCCGGCTAGCGGGAGGATACAATGAGCAGTTCTTC.

The genes are TRBV12-3 or TRBV12-4 and TRBJ2-7; TRBD2 matches at 11 bases. The V segment lost 5 bases and the J segment 0 bases; nucleotides outside the gene matches: 6. There are 16 residues in the CDR3. CDR3 loop: CASSPGLAGDSYEQYF. The DNA for the CDR3 is TGTGCCAGCAGTCCCGGACTAGCGGGTGACTCCTACGAGCAGTACTTC.

This chain joins TRBV12-3 or TRBV12-4 and TRBJ1-5; no firm D call. The CDR3 length is 15 residues. V lost 7 bases, J lost 0 bases, and 13 bases lay in between. Written as DNA, the CDR3 is TGTGCCAGCAAGCCAGCCTTCTATAGCAATCAGCCCCAGCATTTT. Translation gives CASKPAFYSNQPQHF.

This clonotype was counted only a few times. V is TRBV5-1 and J is TRBJ2-1; the D gene is possibly TRBD2 (7 bases). Trimming stripped 0 bases from V and 3 bases from J, with 13 bases between. Germline assignment: CDR1 SGHRS and CDR2 YFSETQ. The CDR3 runs 16 residues. The DNA of the CDR3 is TGCGCCAGCAGCTTGGCTCGGGGGGCGAACTACAATGAGCAGTTCTTC. It yields the protein CASSLARGANYNEQFF.

J is TRBJ1-1 and V is TRBV20-1, with D unclear. Deletions cut 6 bases from V and 5 bases from J, with 4 bases between. Germline values: CDR1 DFQATT, CDR2 SNEGSKA (reference sequence). The CDR3 totals 9 residues. The CDR3 coding sequence is TGCAGTGCAGGGACTGAAGCTTTCTTT. Residues: CSAGTEAFF.

The V call is TRBV7-3, the J call TRBJ2-5; weak D call: TRBD2 (6 bases). V was clipped by 5 bases and J by 4 bases, with 11 bases between them. The CDR3 runs to 13 residues. Germline CDR1 is SGHTA and CDR2 is FQGTGA. CDR3 sequence: CASSPGGVETQYF. CDR3 bases: TGTGCCAGCAGCCCCGGGGGAGTAGAGACCCAGTACTTC.